There are a few counts of the clone carrying this T cell receptor (delta chain). Antigen unknown. After alphabeta T cell depletion, CD3+ Vdelta1+ Vdelta2- thymocytes were sorted. Purity of the sorted Vdelta1+ thymocytes ranged from roughly 98% to 99.6%. Extracted RNA was reverse transcribed into cDNA. CDR3 amplicons came from multiplex PCR with pooled V-gene forward and constant-region reverse primers. TCRdb reran clone calling via CATT on the multiplex PCR reads. The sample has about 75,000 delta-chain clones; around 34% are singletons. This specimen comes from a study of Vδ1+ human thymocytes. General study points: Thymic TRG and TRD repertoires appeared highly polyclonal. Many TRG clonotypes were shared between donors; TRD repertoires were essentially private. Unlike peripheral blood Vdelta1+ controls, thymic delta-chain sequences included 15% to 20% Vdelta2 and few Vdelta3.

The CDR3 runs to 19 residues. CDR1 and CDR2 (germline): TSWWSYY, QGS. V shed 3 bases, J shed 0 bases, and the junction held 14 bases outside the gene matches. The chain carries TRDV1 and TRDJ1; 9 bases map to TRDD3. The source of this sequence is a boy in the first two years of life who had congenital heart surgery. The sequencing input was Vdelta1+ gamma-delta thymocytes from the thymus. The subset here: FACS-sorted CD3+ TCRalphabeta- TCRVdelta1+ TCRVdelta2- thymocytes. CDR3 loop: CALGDNSHWGKTYTDKLIF. For the CDR3, the DNA is TGTGCTCTTGGGGATAATTCCCACTGGGGGAAAACGTACACCGATAAACTCATCTTT.